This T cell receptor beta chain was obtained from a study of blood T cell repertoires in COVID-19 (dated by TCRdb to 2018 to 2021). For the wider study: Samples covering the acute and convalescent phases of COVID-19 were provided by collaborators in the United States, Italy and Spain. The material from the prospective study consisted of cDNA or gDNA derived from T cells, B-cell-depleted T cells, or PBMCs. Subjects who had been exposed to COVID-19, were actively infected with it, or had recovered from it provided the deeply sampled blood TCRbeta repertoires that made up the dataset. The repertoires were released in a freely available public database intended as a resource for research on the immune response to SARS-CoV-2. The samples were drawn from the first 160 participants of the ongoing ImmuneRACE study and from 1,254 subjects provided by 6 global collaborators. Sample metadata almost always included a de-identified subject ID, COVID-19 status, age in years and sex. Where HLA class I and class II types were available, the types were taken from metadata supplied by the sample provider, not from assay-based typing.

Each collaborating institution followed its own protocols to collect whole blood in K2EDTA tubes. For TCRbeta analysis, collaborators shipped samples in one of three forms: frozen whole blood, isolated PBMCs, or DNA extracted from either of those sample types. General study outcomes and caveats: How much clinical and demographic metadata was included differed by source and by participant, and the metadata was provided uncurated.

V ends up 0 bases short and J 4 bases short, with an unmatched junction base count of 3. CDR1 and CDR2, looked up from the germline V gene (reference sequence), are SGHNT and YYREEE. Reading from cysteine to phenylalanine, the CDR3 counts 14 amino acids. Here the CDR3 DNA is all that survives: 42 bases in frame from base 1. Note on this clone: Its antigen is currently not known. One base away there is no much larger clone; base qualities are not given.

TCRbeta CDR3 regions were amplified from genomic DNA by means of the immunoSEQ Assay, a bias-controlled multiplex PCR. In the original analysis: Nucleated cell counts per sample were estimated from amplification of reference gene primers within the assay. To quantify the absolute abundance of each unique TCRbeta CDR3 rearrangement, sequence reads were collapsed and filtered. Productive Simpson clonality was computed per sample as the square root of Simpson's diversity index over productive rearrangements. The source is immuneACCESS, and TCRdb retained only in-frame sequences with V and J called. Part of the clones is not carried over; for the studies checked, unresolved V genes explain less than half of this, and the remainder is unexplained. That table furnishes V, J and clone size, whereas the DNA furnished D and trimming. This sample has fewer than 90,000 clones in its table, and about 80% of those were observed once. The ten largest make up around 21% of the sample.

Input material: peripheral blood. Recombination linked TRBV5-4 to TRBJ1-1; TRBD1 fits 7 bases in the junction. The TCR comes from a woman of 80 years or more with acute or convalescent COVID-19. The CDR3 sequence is CASSLEGGGTEAFF. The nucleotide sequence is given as TGTGCCAGCAGCTTGGAAGGGGGCGGCACTGAAGCTTTCTTT. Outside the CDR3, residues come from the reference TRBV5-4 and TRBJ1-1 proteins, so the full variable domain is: ETGVTQSPTHLIKTRGQQVTLRCSSQSGHNTVSWYQQALGQGPQFIFQYYREEENGRGNFPPRFSGLQFPNYSSELNVNALELDDSALYLCASSLEGGGTEAFFGQGTRLTVV.